This TCR beta chain came from a study of cytomegalovirus exposure and HLA in healthy donors. Across the study: Unique TCRs from HLA-typed donors, approximately 80 million of them, were held in an early data release.

Points from the study as a whole: Trimming of TCR beta V- and J-genes showed a link, identified in a later analysis, to a missense DCLRE1C variant. Per a later analysis, HLA-associated TCR beta chains showed more clonal expansion than other, equally common TCR beta chains.

The PCR contained 60 Vbeta and 13 Jbeta primers. The data were produced by immunoSEQ multiplex PCR, yet TCRdb's version contains in-frame clones alone and is incomplete. The table for this sample gives roughly 64,000 clones. There were likely unrecorded immune exposures, though donors were nominally healthy when sampled. CDR3 length: 16 residues. Germline trimming cut 3 bases from V and 7 bases from J; bases unmatched to any gene: 11. Germline-derived CDR1 and CDR2 are MGHDK and SYGVNS. Concerning this clone: Its antigen is not known.

This clonotype originated in a woman aged 18-29 years in good health and CMV-seronegative. Sequenced material: PBMCs. V is TRBV25-1 and J is TRBJ1-5; 8 bases are a match to TRBD1. The CDR3 nucleotides read TGTGCCAGCAGTGAGGGACAGGCGGTGGGGGAACAGCCCCAGCATTTT. Translated: CASSEGQAVGEQPQHF. The variable domain in full, completed from reference TRBV25-1 and TRBJ1-5, reads EADIYQTPRYLVIGTGKKITLECSQTMGHDKMYWYQQDPGMELHLIHYSYGVNSTEKGDLSSESTVSRIRTEHFPLTLESARPSHTSQYLCASSEGQAVGEQPQHFGDGTRLSIL.